The sequence of this T cell receptor (beta chain) was determined in a study of T cell responses to AZD1222 COVID-19 vaccine. A remark on this clone: Its matching antigen is unknown.

The study's findings and limits: Increased Spike-specific TCR breadth and depth were observed after two AZD1222 doses.

Data came from immunoSEQ multiplex PCR; TCRdb stores just in-frame clones and leaves some out. The table shows more than 95,000 clones, with around 87% occurring only once. Trimming took off 1 base at V and 3 bases at J, with 6 bases between the two ends. Germline V CDR1 and CDR2: SGHVS, FNYEAQ. The CDR3 is 13 residues long. Sequenced material: peripheral blood, taken on day 0 of AZD1222 vaccination. This receptor was taken from an adult in good health. The chain employs TRBV7-6 and TRBJ2-5; D remains unclear. The CDR3, as DNA: TGTGCCAGCAGCTTAGGATTGGAAGAGACCCAGTACTTC. Translated: CASSLGLEETQYF. Filled out from reference TRBV7-6 and TRBJ2-5, the complete variable domain reads GAGVSQSPRYKVTKRGQDVALRCDPISGHVSLYWYRQALGQGPEFLTYFNYEAQQDKSGLPNDRFSAERPEGSISTLTIQRTEQRDSAMYRCASSLGLEETQYFGPGTRLLVL.